Sequencing of this TCR beta chain was carried out in a study of blood T cell repertoires in COVID-19 (dated by TCRdb to the early 2020s). In terms of the full investigation: The collaborator samples originated in the United States, Italy and Spain and spanned the acute and convalescent phases of COVID-19. HLA class I and class II types, where available, came from metadata supplied by the sample provider rather than from assay-based typing. The dataset comprised deeply sampled blood TCRbeta repertoires from subjects exposed to, actively infected with, or recovered from COVID-19. Sample metadata almost always included a de-identified subject ID, COVID-19 status, age in years and sex. The material from the prospective study consisted of cDNA or gDNA derived from T cells, B-cell-depleted T cells, or PBMCs. The repertoires were released in a freely available public database intended as a resource for research on the immune response to SARS-CoV-2. The samples were drawn from two sources: the first 160 participants of the ongoing ImmuneRACE study, and 1,000 to 1,500 subjects contributed by 6 global collaborators. Paper-wide results and their limitations: Clinical and demographic metadata were provided uncurated, with the amount varying by source and participant.

Points on this clone: The clone's antigen remains unknown. Nothing much larger sits one base from this clone, and base qualities are not available.

The germline V and J ends show losses of 6 bases and 0 bases respectively, and no gene match explains 10 bases of the junction. Taken from the germline V gene, the CDR1 and CDR2 loops are SNHLY and FYNNEI. The CDR3 runs 17 residues from the cysteine to the phenylalanine. The entry retains the CDR3 DNA only, 51 bases that are in frame from base 1. Enrolling through a virtual design, the prospective study's participants ranged in age from roughly 18 to 95 years and lived across more than 20 United States geographic areas. In the prospective study, cohorts were assigned on the basis of participant-reported clinical history obtained from a screening survey and a study questionnaire. Recovered participants in ImmuneRACE Cohort 3 were defined as having two consecutive negative NP/OP PCR tests, clearance from a healthcare professional, or resolution of symptoms. In the prospective study, mobile phlebotomists collected whole blood, serum and a nasopharyngeal or oropharyngeal swab from each participant. Prospective study participants could optionally give additional blood draws and questionnaires over a roughly two-month period. Before DNA extraction, prospective study blood samples were shipped either frozen or at room temperature.

TCRbeta CDR3 regions were amplified from genomic DNA by means of the immunoSEQ Assay, a bias-controlled multiplex PCR. The original pipeline was this. Nucleated cell counts per sample were estimated from amplification of reference gene primers within the assay. Sequence reads were collapsed and filtered to measure the absolute abundance of every unique TCRbeta CDR3 rearrangement. For each sample, productive Simpson clonality was calculated as the square root of Simpson's diversity index over productive rearrangements. Drawn from immuneACCESS, this table holds only the in-frame rearrangements with V and J called that TCRdb kept. Clones are partly lost; checked studies trace under half to an unresolved V gene and leave the rest unexplained. Clone size and V and J calls were adopted from that table, with D and trimming inferred from the DNA. This sample lists approximately 240,000 clones; about nine tenths were detected once. Around 2% of the sample rests with the top ten.

The clonotype originates from a woman aged 18 to 35 who had recovered from COVID-19. The V and J genes are TRBV2 and TRBJ1-3; TRBD1 lines up with 8 middle nucleotides. The sample consisted of PBMCs or T cells enriched from blood (not recorded which). The CDR3 reads CASRGTGSSLSGNTIYF. The nucleotide sequence is given as TGTGCCAGCAGAGGGACAGGCAGTTCCCTCTCTGGAAACACCATATATTTT.